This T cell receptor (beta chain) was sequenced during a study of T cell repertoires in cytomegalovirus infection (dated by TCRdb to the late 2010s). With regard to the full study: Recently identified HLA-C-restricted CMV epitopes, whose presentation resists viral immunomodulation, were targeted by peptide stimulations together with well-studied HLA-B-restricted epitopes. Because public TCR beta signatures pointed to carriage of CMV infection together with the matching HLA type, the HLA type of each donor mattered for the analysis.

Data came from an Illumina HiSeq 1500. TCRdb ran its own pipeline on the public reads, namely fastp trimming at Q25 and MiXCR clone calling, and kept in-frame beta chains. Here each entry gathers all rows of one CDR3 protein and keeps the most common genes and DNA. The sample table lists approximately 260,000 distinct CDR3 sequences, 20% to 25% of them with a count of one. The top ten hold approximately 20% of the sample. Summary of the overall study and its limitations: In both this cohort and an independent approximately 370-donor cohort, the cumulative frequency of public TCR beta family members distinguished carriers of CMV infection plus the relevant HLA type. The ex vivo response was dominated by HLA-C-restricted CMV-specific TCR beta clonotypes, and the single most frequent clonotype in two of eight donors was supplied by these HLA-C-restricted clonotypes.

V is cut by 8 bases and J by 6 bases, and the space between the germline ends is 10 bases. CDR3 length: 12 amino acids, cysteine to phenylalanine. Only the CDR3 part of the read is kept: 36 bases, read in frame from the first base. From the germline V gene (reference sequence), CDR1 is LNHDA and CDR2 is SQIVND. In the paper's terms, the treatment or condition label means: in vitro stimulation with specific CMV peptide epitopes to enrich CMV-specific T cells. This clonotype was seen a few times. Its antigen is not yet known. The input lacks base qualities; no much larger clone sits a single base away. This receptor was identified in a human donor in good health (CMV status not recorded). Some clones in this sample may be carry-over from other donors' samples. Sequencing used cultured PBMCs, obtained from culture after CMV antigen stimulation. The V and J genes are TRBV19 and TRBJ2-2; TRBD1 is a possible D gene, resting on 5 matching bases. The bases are TGTGCCAGTCGCAGGGTCGCCGGGGAGCTGTTTTTT. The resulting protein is CASRRVAGELFF.